A selection of T cell receptor beta chains follows, all from one sample in a study of T cells after somatic rescue of genetic block. Repertoires were generated with immunoSEQ multiplex PCR, while TCRdb's copy carries only in-frame clones and drops some. Of 65,000 to 70,000 clones in the sample, about 90% were seen once. The sample taken for sequencing was peripheral blood mononuclear cells (PBMCs). The receptors were sampled from a man aged 35 to 55. The CDR3 runs from the conserved cysteine through the conserved F or W. Fields, in order: clone size, D gene, J gene, V gene, CDR3 DNA, CDR3 protein. D genes are given only for firm matches. Clone size is given for some rows only: seen once, a few or many times, or a class if the clone is expanded.

. . TRBJ2-5 TRBV4-2 TGTGCCAGCAGCCAAGAAGAGGTAGAGACCCAGTACTTC CASSQEEVETQYF
once . TRBJ1-1 TRBV5-6 TGTGCCAGCAGCTTGCGACCTACAAGGATTCGCACTGAAGCTTTCTTT CASSLRPTRIRTEAFF
. . TRBJ1-5 TRBV6-6 TGTGCCAGCAGAACAGAGGGAACCAGCAATCAGCCCCAGCATTTT CASRTEGTSNQPQHF
. . TRBJ2-7 TRBV7-8 TGTGCCAGCTGGACCCCTCCCTACGAGCAGTACTTC CASWTPPYEQYF
few . TRBJ2-7 TRBV18 TGTGCCAGCTCCCCAGGGTCCTCCTACGAGCAGTACTTC CASSPGSSYEQYF
. TRBD2 TRBJ2-3 TRBV7-2 TGTGCCAGCAGCTGGACTAGCGGGACAGATACGCAGTATTTT CASSWTSGTDTQYF
. . TRBJ2-5 TRBV5-4 TGTGCCAGCAGCTCCTCGACGGCCCGGAGGCAAGAGACCCAGTACTTC CASSSSTARRQETQYF
. . TRBJ2-7 TRBV4-2 TGTGCCAGCAGCCAAGTTATGCGGGACCCCCCTAGCGAGCAGTACTTC CASSQVMRDPPSEQYF
once TRBD1 TRBJ1-2 TRBV19 TGTGCCAGTAGTATATTCGACAGGGTGAATGGCTACACCTTC CASSIFDRVNGYTF
. TRBD1 TRBJ1-4 TRBV7-3 TGTGCCAGCAGCGCCCAGACAGGGAGCTGGGGTGTAAGGGCCGAAAAACTGTTTTTT CASSAQTGSWGVRAEKLFF
. . TRBJ1-1 TRBV6-6 TGTGCCAGCAGTTATTGGGGGAACACTGAAGCTTTCTTT CASSYWGNTEAFF
. . TRBJ2-7 TRBV6-4 TGTGCCAGCAGTGACCTGGGCTACGAGCAGTACTTC CASSDLGYEQYF
. . TRBJ2-7 TRBV7-9 TGTGCCAGCAGCTTGCTCACGAGCTCCTACGAGCAGTACTTC CASSLLTSSYEQYF
. . TRBJ1-5 TRBV7-9 TGTGCCAGCAGCTCACCAGGACCGAATCAGCCCCAGCATTTT CASSSPGPNQPQHF
few . TRBJ1-1 TRBV20-1 TGCAGTGCCCCTCTGAACACTGAAGCTTTCTTT CSAPLNTEAFF
. TRBD1 TRBJ2-7 TRBV29-1 TGCAGCGCGACAGGGTCCGCCTACGAGCAGTACTTC CSATGSAYEQYF
. . TRBJ1-2 TRBV5-1 TGCGCCAGCAGCTTAGAGTCAGGGCGCGGCTACACCTTC CASSLESGRGYTF
. TRBD2 TRBJ2-3 TRBV4-1 TGCGCCAGCAGCCAAGTTCAGCGGGGGGGTGGCACAGATACGCAGTATTTT CASSQVQRGGGTDTQYF
. . TRBJ1-4 TRBV6-5 TGTGCCACCCGAGGACAGAATAATGAAAAACTGTTTTTT CATRGQNNEKLFF
. TRBD1 TRBJ1-6 TRBV11-3 TGTGCCAGCAGCGCGGGACAGAATAATTCACCCCTCCACTTT CASSAGQNNSPLHF
once . TRBJ1-4 TRBV28 TGTGCCAGCAGTTCCTACAGGGTTGGAACTAATGAAAAACTGTTTTTT CASSSYRVGTNEKLFF
once TRBD1 TRBJ1-2 TRBV30 TGTGCCTGGAGTACCGGGACAGGGGCCTATGGCTACACCTTC CAWSTGTGAYGYTF
. TRBD2 TRBJ2-7 TRBV4-3 TGCGCCAGCAGCCAAGATTGGGAGGGACTAGCGGCAGCCTACGAGCAGTACTTC CASSQDWEGLAAAYEQYF
. . TRBJ2-7 TRBV6-5 TGTGCCAGCGGACGGGGATCCCACGAGCAGTACTTC CASGRGSHEQYF
. TRBD1 TRBJ1-2 TRBV19 TGTGCCAGTACGAAAGTAATCCGTTTACGAGACAGGGGGCCTGTTAACTATGGCTACACCTTC CASTKVIRLRDRGPVNYGYTF
. . TRBJ1-5 TRBV9 TGTGCCAGCAGCCGGGGGGAGGGAGGCCGCAATCAGCCCCAGCATTTT CASSRGEGGRNQPQHF
. . TRBJ2-1 TRBV7-9 TGTGCCAGCACCCCTGGGGGGTATTATGAGCAGTTCTTC CASTPGGYYEQFF
. . TRBJ2-3 TRBV7-9 TGTGCCAGCAGCTTAGTCCCGGTACCGACTTTT CASSLVPVPTF
. TRBD1 TRBJ1-2 TRBV19 TGTGCCAGTAGTCCACAGGGGGAAGATGGCTACACCTTC CASSPQGEDGYTF
. . TRBJ1-2 TRBV30 TGTGCCTGGAGCGGGGGAGAGAGCTCCTATGGCTACACCTTC CAWSGGESSYGYTF
. . TRBJ2-7 TRBV5-5 TGTGCCAGCAGCTTGAGTTCGTACGAGCAGTACTTC CASSLSSYEQYF
. . TRBJ2-7 TRBV6-1 TGTGCCAGCAGCTGGCCCGTGAGGAGGGACGGCGAGCAGTACTTC CASSWPVRRDGEQYF
. . TRBJ2-3 TRBV7-2 TGTGCCAGCAGCCTTAGCGGTAGCACAGATACGCAGTATTTT CASSLSGSTDTQYF
. TRBD1 TRBJ1-6 TRBV5-1 TGCGCCAGAAACTGGACAGGGAATTCACCCCTCCACTTT CARNWTGNSPLHF
. TRBD1 TRBJ1-4 TRBV18 TGTGCCAGCTCAATTACAACAGGGGCGGAAAAACTGTTTTTT CASSITTGAEKLFF
once . TRBJ2-1 TRBV2 TGTGCCAGCAAAGTGAGCTCCTACAATGAGCAGTTCTTC CASKVSSYNEQFF
. . TRBJ2-1 TRBV11-3 TGTGCCAGCAGCTTAGCCCCAGGGTTGAGCGATGAGCAGTTCTTC CASSLAPGLSDEQFF
. TRBD1 TRBJ2-5 TRBV28 TGTGCCAGCAGCTCGCAAACCGGGACAGGGGGCTCGAAGGAGACCCAGTACTTC CASSSQTGTGGSKETQYF
. . TRBJ1-1 TRBV19 TGTGCCAGTAGAGTAGGGGTCACACGGAACACTGAAGCTTTCTTT CASRVGVTRNTEAFF
. TRBD2 TRBJ2-7 TRBV6-6 TGTGCCAGCAGTTACGCCGGGACTAGCGGGAGCGACGAGCAGTACTTC CASSYAGTSGSDEQYF
once . TRBJ2-5 TRBV7-5 TGTGCCAGGCGGCGAGAGACCCAGTACTTC CARRRETQYF
once . TRBJ2-1 TRBV4-1 TGCGCCAGCAGCCTCCCTACCCCGCGAGAGCAGTTCTTC CASSLPTPREQFF
. TRBD2 TRBJ2-1 TRBV12-5 TGTGCTAGTGGTAGGTCTGGGGGGGATGAGCAGTTCTTC CASGRSGGDEQFF
. TRBD2 TRBJ2-3 TRBV7-2 TGTGCCAGCAATCCAGATCCACGACTAGCGCCCCGTCTAGATACGCAGTATTTT CASNPDPRLAPRLDTQYF
. TRBD1 TRBJ1-6 TRBV9 TGTGCCAGCAGCGTAAGCACAGGGGATAATTCACCCCTCCACTTT CASSVSTGDNSPLHF
. . TRBJ1-2 TRBV6-1 TGTGCCAGCAGCCCGGCAGACTATGGCTACACCTTC CASSPADYGYTF
. TRBD1 TRBJ2-7 TRBV2 TGTGCCAGCAGCGGGACAGGGGGCCGGGGCGAGCAGTACTTC CASSGTGGRGEQYF
. . TRBJ1-6 TRBV2 TGTGCCAGCAGTGATTGGGATAATAATTCACCCCTCCACTTT CASSDWDNNSPLHF
. . TRBJ1-5 TRBV28 TGTGCCAGCAGCAACGACAGTCCAGGCAATCAGCCCCAGCATTTT CASSNDSPGNQPQHF
. TRBD1 TRBJ2-5 TRBV4-1 TGCGCCAGCAGTCTCCCGGTACAGGGGGCCGGGGCCCAGTACTTC CASSLPVQGAGAQYF
once . TRBJ2-7 TRBV4-2 TGTGCCAGCAGCCAAGATTCAGAGGCTTTCTACGAGCAGTACTTC CASSQDSEAFYEQYF
. TRBD2 TRBJ2-5 TRBV7-2 TGTGCCAGCAGCTCAGCGGGAGGGCCTATAAAGACCCAGTACTTC CASSSAGGPIKTQYF
. . TRBJ1-3 TRBV5-1 TGCGCCAGCAGCCCCGGGAACTCTGGAAACACCATATATTTT CASSPGNSGNTIYF
. . TRBJ2-7 TRBV7-2 TGTGCCAGCAGCGTGGACTGGGAGGACTACGAGCAGTACTTC CASSVDWEDYEQYF
. . TRBJ2-2 TRBV28 TGTGCCAGCAGTTCCCCTAGGATCCTGTTTTTT CASSSPRILFF
. . TRBJ2-1 TRBV5-3 TGTGCCAGAAGCTTGAGGAGGACGTTTCACAATGAGCAGTTCTTC CARSLRRTFHNEQFF
. . TRBJ1-5 TRBV30 TGTGCCTGGAGTAAAGGAGAGAGCAATCAGCCCCAGCATTTT CAWSKGESNQPQHF